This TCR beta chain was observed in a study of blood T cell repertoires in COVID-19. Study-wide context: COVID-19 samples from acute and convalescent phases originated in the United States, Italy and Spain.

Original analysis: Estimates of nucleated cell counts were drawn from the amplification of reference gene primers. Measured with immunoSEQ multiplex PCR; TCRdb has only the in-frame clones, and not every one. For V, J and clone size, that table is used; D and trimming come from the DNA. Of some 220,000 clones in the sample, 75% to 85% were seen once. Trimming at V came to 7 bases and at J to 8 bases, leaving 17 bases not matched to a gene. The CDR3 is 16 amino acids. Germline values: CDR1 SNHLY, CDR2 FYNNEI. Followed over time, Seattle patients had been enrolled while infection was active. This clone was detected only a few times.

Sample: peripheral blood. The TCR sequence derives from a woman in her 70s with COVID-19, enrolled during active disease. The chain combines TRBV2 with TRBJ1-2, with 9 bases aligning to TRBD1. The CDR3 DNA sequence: TGTGCCAGCATTGCACTTCCCAATCACAGGGGGCGAGGCTACACCTTC. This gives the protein CASIALPNHRGRGYTF. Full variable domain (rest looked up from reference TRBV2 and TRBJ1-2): EPEVTQTPSHQVTQMGQEVILRCVPISNHLYFYWYRQILGQKVEFLVSFYNNEISEKSEIFDDQFSVERPDGSNFTLKIRSTKLEDSAMYFCASIALPNHRGRGYTFGSGTRLTVV.